This T cell receptor (beta chain) was sequenced for a study of blood T cell repertoires in COVID-19. The wider study: T cells, B-cell-depleted T cells, or PBMCs supplied cDNA or gDNA.

Per the authors' pipeline: Reference gene primer amplification yielded estimated nucleated cell counts. Repertoires were generated with immunoSEQ multiplex PCR, while TCRdb's copy carries only in-frame clones and drops some. V and J calls and clone size are those listed in that table; D and trimming were worked out from the DNA. The sample records a few hundred thousand clones, 70% to 90% being singletons. Germline V lookup: CDR1 LNHDA, CDR2 SQIVND (reference sequence). The CDR3 runs to 12 residues. V was clipped by 5 bases and J by 8 bases, with 10 bases between them. The receptor comes from a woman under 40 who had recovered from COVID-19. Sequences were obtained from peripheral blood. V and J are TRBV19 and TRBJ2-1, with D hard to call. The CDR3 region is CASSDRGDEQFF. In nucleotides, the CDR3 is TGTGCCAGTAGTGATCGAGGAGATGAGCAGTTCTTC.